What follows are 13 T cell receptor beta chains derived from one specimen sequenced in a study of CXCR3-negative and CXCR3-positive naive CD8 T cells. UMI-labeled 5' RACE TRB cDNA libraries were prepared from the cells. No DNA is given; TCRdb re-called the 5' RACE reads and lists each CDR3 protein once. The sample shows tens of thousands of distinct CDR3 sequences, and approximately 16% sits with its ten largest clones. Source material: memory CD8+ T cells from blood. The receptors here all came from a human donor in good health. Some clones in this sample may be carry-over from other donors' samples.

The rearrangement links TRBV2 to TRBJ2-7. This CDR3 spans 14 amino acids. Germline V lookup: CDR1 SNHLY, CDR2 FYNNEI. The CDR3 here is CASSDSPGSYEQYF. Full variable domain (missing parts from reference TRBV2 and TRBJ2-7): EPEVTQTPSHQVTQMGQEVILRCVPISNHLYFYWYRQILGQKVEFLVSFYNNEISEKSEIFDDQFSVERPDGSNFTLKIRSTKLEDSAMYFCASSDSPGSYEQYFGPGTRLTVT.

The CDR3 loop reads CASSYWELDNSPLHF. The rearrangement links TRBV6-2 or TRBV6-3 to TRBJ1-6. Per germline, CDR1 MNHEY and CDR2 SVGEGT. There are 15 residues in the CDR3.

The chain joins TRBV2 to TRBJ2-1; TCRdb indicates TRBD1, and absent DNA this call remains unverified. Germline CDR1 SNHLY, CDR2 FYNNEI. The CDR3 totals 14 residues. The CDR3 sequence: CASSEGMSQYEQFF.

The rearrangement links TRBV25-1 to TRBJ1-1; TCRdb indicates TRBD1, and absent DNA this call remains unverified. Looked up from germline, CDR1 is MGHDK and CDR2 is SYGVNS. The CDR3 is 15 amino acids. This chain's CDR3 is CASTETGSVNTEAFF.

V and J are TRBV6-2 or TRBV6-3 and TRBJ2-3; the D gene TCRdb calls, TRBD1, cannot be checked with no DNA. Germline V CDR1 and CDR2: MNHEY, SVGEGT. The CDR3 contains 20 residues. The CDR3 sequence is CASSWTPGQGTARATDTQYF.

CDR3 residues: CASSQSAPRGPGGTDTQYF. The chain has TRBV23-1 and TRBJ2-3; the TCRdb call, TRBD1, lacks DNA for checking. TRBV23-1 has ORF status, its function being uncertain. This CDR3 comprises 19 residues.

This chain links TRBV29-1 with TRBJ2-7; TCRdb's assignment of TRBD1 cannot be checked, as there is no DNA. The CDR3 is made up of 13 amino acids. Per the germline V gene, CDR1 is SQVTM and CDR2 is ANQGSEA. CDR3 sequence: CSVRTGGSYEQYF.

The gene calls are TRBV28 and TRBJ2-2; TCRdb picks TRBD2, but there is no DNA to check that call. CDR1 and CDR2 (germline): MDHEN, SYDVKM. The CDR3 totals 16 residues. CDR3 loop: CASSLISSGSPGELFF.

V and J are TRBV11-3 and TRBJ2-1. The CDR3 runs 16 residues. Germline values: CDR1 SGHNT, CDR2 YENEEA. This CDR3 is CASSLDIADSYNEQFF.

The V gene is TRBV12-3 or TRBV12-4, the J gene TRBJ2-1. The CDR3 has 11 residues. CDR3 amino acids: CASSSINEQFF.

The J gene is TRBJ2-1, the V gene TRBV24-1; TCRdb calls TRBD2, which cannot be checked without DNA. This CDR3 has 17 residues. Germline-derived CDR1 and CDR2 are KGHDR and SFDVKD. The CDR3 sequence is CATSVGLLAGGEDEQFF.

The chain uses TRBV2 and TRBJ1-1. The length of the CDR3 is 17 residues. In germline, CDR1 is SNHLY, CDR2 FYNNEI. The CDR3 loop is CASSLKEDGDMNTEAFF.

V is TRBV5-1 and J is TRBJ2-3; checking the TCRdb D call of TRBD1 is not possible without DNA. CDR1 is SGHRS, CDR2 YFSETQ, per germline. The CDR3 covers 15 residues. CDR3 protein: CASRLWTGSTDTQYF.